This TCR beta chain is from a study of T-cell memory formation after mild COVID-19. About the research overall: The two donors had largely donor-specific TCR clusters.

Constant-segment primers served in 5'RACE that generated TCR alpha and TCR beta cDNA libraries bearing sample barcodes and UMIs. TCRdb redid the calling of the 5' RACE reads with MiXCR, one entry per CDR3 protein. The sample has fewer than 650,000 distinct CDR3 sequences, about 20% seen once. Overall study findings and caveats: Day 15 to 85 contracting clones showed balanced CD4/CD8; later expanders leaned CD4+.

Looked up from germline, CDR1 is LNHNV and CDR2 is YYDKDF (reference sequence). CDR3 length: 15 amino acids. V was clipped by 2 bases and J by 10 bases, with 18 bases between them. Turning to this clonotype: Its antigen is undetermined.

The origin of this receptor is an adult woman who had mild COVID-19 (a few samples of this study predate the infection). Cell type and time point are not known. The J gene is TRBJ2-1, the V gene TRBV15, with D possibly being TRBD1 or TRBD2 (5 bases each). The source material was PBMCs or a T cell subset sorted from them (not recorded which). CDR3 nucleotides: TGTGCCACCAGCAGAACAACCGGGACCAATACGGAGCAGTTCTTC. The encoded protein is CATSRTTGTNTEQFF.